This record concerns one TCR beta chain sequence. The sample is drawn from a study of T cell repertoires in cytomegalovirus infection. CDR3 size: 13 residues. V lost 1 base, J lost 7 bases, and 4 bases stayed unmatched. Germline CDR1 GTSNPN, CDR2 SVGIG (reference sequence). A single record per CDR3 protein comes from TCRdb applying MiXCR to the reads. The table shows 560,000 or so distinct CDR3 sequences, with more than 15% occurring only once. The rearrangement uses TRBV30 and TRBJ1-2, with 9 bases identical to TRBD1. Sequenced sample: CD8+ T cells from PBMCs. This sequence originates from a human donor in good health (CMV status not recorded). Some clones in this sample may be carry-over from other donors' samples. DNA of the CDR3: TGTGCCTGGAGTGAGGACAGGGGAGGTGGCTACACCTTC. Protein: CAWSEDRGGGYTF. Together with reference TRBV30 and TRBJ1-2, the CDR3 gives the full variable domain: SQTIHQWPATLVQPVGSPLSLECTVEGTSNPNLYWYRQAAGRGLQLLFYSVGIGQISSEVPQNLSASRPQDRQFILSSKKLLLSDSGFYLCAWSEDRGGGYTFGSGTRLTVV.